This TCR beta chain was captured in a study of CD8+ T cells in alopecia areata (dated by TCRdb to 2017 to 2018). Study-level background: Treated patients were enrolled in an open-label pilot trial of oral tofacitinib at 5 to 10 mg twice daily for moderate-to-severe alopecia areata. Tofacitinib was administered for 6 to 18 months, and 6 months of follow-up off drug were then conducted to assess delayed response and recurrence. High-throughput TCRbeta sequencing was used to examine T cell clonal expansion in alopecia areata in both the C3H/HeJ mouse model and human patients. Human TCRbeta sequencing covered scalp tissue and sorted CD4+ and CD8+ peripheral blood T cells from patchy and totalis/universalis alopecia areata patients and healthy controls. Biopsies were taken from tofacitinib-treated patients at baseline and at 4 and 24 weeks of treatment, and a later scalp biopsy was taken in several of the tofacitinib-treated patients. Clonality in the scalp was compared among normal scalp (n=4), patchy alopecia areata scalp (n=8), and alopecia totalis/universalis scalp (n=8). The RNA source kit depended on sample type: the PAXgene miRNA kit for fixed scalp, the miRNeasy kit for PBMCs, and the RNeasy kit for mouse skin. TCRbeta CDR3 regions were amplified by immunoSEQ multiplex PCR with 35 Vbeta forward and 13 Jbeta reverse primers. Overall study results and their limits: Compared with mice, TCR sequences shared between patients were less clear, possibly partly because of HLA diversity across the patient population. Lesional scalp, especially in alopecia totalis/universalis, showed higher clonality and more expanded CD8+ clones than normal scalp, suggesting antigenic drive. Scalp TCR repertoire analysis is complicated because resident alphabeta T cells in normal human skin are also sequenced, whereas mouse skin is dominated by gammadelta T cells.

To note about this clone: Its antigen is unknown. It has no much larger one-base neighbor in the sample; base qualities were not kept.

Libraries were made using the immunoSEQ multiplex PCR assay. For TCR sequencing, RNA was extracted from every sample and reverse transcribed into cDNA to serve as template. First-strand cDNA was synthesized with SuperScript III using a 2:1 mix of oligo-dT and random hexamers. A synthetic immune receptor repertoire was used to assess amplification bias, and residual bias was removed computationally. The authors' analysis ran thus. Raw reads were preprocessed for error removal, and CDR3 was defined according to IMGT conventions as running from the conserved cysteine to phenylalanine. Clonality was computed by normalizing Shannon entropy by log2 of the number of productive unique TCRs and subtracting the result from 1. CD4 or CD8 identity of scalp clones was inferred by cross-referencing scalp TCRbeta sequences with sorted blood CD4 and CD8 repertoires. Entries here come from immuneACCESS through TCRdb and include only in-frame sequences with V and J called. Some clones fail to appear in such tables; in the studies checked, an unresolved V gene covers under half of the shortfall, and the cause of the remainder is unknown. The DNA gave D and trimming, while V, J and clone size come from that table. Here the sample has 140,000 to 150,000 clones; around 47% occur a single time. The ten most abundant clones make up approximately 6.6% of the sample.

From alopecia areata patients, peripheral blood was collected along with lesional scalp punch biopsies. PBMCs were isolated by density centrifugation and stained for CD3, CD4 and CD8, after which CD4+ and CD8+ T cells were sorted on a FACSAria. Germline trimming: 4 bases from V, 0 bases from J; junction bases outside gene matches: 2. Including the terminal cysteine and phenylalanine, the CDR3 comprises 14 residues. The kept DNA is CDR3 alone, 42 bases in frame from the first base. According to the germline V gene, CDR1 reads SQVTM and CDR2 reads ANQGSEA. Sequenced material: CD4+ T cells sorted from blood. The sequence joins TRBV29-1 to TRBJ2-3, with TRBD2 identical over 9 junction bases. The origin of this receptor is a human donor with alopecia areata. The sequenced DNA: TGCAGCGTTGCTACTAGCGGGAGCACAGATACGCAGTATTTT. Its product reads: CSVATSGSTDTQYF.